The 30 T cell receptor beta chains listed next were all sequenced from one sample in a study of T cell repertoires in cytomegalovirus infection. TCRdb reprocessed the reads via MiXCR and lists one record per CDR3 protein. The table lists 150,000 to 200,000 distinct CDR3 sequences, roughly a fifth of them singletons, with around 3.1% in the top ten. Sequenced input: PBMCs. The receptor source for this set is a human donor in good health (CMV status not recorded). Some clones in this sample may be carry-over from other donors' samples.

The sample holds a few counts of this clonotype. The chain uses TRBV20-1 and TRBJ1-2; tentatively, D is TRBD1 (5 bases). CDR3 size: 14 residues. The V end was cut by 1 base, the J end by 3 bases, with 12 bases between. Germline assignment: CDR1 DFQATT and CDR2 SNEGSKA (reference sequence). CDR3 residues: CSARVSGSDYGYTF. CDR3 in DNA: TGCAGTGCTAGAGTATCAGGGAGTGACTATGGCTACACCTTC.

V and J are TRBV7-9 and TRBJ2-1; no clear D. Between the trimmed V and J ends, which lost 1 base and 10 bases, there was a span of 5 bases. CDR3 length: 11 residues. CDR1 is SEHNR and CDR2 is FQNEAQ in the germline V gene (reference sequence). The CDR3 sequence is CASSLDREQFF. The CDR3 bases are TGTGCCAGCAGCTTAGACCGGGAGCAGTTCTTC.

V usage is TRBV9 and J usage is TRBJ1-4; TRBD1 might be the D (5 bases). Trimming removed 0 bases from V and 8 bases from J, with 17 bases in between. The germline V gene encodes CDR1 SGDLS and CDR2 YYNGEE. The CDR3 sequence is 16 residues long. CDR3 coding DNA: TGTGCCAGCAGCGTAGAAGGGGCCCTGACGGGGGAAAAACTGTTTTTT. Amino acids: CASSVEGALTGEKLFF.

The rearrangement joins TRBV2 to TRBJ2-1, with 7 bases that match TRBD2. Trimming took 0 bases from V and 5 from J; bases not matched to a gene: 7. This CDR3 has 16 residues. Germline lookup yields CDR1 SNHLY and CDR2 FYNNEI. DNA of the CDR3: TGTGCCAGCAGTGAAGCGTGGCGGGAGACCCACAATGAGCAGTTCTTC. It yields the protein CASSEAWRETHNEQFF.

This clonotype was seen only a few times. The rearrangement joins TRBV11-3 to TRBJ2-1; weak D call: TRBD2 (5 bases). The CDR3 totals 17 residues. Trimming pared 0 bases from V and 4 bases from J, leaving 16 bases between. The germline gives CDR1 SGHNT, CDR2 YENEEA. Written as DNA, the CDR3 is TGTGCCAGCAGCTTAGATCAGGAGCGGCCCCCATACAATGAGCAGTTCTTC. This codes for CASSLDQERPPYNEQFF. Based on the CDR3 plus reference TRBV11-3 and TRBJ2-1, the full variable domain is EAGVVQSPRYKIIEKKQPVAFWCNPISGHNTLYWYLQNLGQGPELLIRYENEEAVDDSQLPKDRFSAERLKGVDSTLKIQPAELGDSAVYLCASSLDQERPPYNEQFFGPGTRLTVL.

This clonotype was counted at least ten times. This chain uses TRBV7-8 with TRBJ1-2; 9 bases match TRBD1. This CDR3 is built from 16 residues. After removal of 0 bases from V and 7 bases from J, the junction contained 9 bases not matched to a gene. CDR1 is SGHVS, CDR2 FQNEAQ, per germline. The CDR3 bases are TGTGCCAGCAGCTTAGCCTCGGCGGGACAGGGTCGTGGCTACACCTTC. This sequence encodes CASSLASAGQGRGYTF.

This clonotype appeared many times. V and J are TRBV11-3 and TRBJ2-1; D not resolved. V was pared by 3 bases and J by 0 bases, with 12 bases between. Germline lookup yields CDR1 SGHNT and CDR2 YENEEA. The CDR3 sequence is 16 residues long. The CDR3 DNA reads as TGTGCCAGCAGCTTGGCTAGTCACCCCTCCTACAATGAGCAGTTCTTC. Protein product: CASSLASHPSYNEQFF.

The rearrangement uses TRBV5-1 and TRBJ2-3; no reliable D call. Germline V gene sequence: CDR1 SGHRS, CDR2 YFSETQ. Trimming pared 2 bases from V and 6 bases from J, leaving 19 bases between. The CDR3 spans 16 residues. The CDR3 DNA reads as TGCGCCAGCAGCTTTTCCGTGCGCGGAGACGCTGATACGCAGTATTTT. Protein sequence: CASSFSVRGDADTQYF.

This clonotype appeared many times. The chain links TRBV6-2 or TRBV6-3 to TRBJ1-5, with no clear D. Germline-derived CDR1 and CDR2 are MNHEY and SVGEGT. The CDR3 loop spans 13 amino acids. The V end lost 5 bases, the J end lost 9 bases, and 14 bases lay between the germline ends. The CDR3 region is CASSEATALPQHF. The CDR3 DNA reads TGTGCCAGCAGTGAGGCGACGGCATTGCCCCAGCATTTT.

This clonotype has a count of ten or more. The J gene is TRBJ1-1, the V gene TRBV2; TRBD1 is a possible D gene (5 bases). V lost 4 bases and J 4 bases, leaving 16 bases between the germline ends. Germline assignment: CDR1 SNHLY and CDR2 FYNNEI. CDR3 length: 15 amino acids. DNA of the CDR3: TGTGCCAGCAGTGTCCACAGGACCCCGGGCACTGAAGCTTTCTTT. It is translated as CASSVHRTPGTEAFF.

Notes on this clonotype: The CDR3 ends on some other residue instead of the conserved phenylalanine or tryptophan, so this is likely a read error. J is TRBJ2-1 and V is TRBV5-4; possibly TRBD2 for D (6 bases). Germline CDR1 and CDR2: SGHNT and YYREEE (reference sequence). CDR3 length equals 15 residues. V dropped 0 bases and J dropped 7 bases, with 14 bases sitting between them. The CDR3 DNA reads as TGTGCCAGCAGCTTGGGGGCGGGACCTGGGAATGAGCAGTTCTAC. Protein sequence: CASSLGAGPGNEQFY.

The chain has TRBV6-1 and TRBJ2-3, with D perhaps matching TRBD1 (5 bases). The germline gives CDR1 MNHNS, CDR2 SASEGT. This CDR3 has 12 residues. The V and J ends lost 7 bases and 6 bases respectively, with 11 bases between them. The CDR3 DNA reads TGTGCCAGCACCCAGGGTTGGGATACGCAGTATTTT. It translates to CASTQGWDTQYF.

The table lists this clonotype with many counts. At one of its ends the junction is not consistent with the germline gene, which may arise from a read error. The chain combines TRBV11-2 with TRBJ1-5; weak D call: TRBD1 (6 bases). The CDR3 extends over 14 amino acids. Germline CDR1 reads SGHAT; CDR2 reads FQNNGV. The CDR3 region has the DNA TGTGCCAGCAGCCTAGAGGCAGGGGTAGGGCCCCAGCATTTT. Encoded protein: CASSLEAGVGPQHF.

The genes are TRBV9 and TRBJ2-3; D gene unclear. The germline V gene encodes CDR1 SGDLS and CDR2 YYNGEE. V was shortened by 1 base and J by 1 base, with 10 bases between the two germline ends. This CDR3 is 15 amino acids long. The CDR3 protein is CASSVTPQGTDTQYF. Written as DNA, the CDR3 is TGTGCCAGCAGCGTAACTCCGCAGGGCACAGATACGCAGTATTTT. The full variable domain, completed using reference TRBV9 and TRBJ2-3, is DSGVTQTPKHLITATGQRVTLRCSPRSGDLSVYWYQQSLDQGLQFLIQYYNGEERAKGNILERFSAQQFPDLHSELNLSSLELGDSALYFCASSVTPQGTDTQYFGPGTRLTVL.

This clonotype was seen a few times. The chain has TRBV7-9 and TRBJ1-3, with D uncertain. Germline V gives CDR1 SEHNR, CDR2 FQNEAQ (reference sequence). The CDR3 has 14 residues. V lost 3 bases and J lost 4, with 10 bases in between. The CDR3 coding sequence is TGTGCCAGCAGCTTTGGCGGGGAAGGAAACACCATATATTTT. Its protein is CASSFGGEGNTIYF.

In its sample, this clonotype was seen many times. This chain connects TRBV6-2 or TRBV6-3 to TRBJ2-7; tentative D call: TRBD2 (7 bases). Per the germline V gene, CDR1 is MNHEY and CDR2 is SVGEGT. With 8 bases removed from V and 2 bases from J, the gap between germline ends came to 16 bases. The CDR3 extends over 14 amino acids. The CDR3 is CASRRRGGPYEQYF. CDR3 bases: TGTGCCAGCCGGCGCCGCGGGGGCCCCTACGAGCAGTACTTC.

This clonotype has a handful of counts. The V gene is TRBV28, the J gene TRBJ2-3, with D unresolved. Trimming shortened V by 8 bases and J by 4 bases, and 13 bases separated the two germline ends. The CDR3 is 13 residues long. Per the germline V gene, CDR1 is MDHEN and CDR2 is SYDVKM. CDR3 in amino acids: CASSDGGADTQYF. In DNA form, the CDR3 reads TGTGCCAGCTCCGATGGTGGTGCAGATACGCAGTATTTT.

CDR3: CASSYQGARNGYTF. CDR3 sequence (DNA): TGTGCCAGCAGCTACCAGGGGGCACGGAATGGCTACACCTTC. The chain is built from TRBV3-1 and TRBJ1-2, with TRBD1 matching 8 bases. Trimming removed 5 bases from V and 6 bases from J; junction bases left unmatched: 8. This CDR3 region has 14 residues. The V gene's germline CDR1 is LGHDT and CDR2 YNNKEL (reference sequence).

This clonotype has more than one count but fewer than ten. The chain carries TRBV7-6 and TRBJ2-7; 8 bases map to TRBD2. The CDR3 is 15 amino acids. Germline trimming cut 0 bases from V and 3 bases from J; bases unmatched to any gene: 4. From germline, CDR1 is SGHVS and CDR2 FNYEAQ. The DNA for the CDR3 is TGTGCCAGCAGCTTAGCGCTAGCGGGTATCTACGAGCAGTACTTC. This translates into CASSLALAGIYEQYF.

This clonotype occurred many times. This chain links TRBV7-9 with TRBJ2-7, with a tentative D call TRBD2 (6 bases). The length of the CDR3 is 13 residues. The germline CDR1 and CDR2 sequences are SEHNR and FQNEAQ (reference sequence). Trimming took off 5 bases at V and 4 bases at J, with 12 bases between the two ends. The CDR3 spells CASSRGTDYEQYF. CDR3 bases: TGTGCCAGCAGCCGAGGGACTGATTACGAGCAGTACTTC. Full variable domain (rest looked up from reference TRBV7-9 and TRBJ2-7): DTGVSQNPRHKITKRGQNVTFRCDPISEHNRLYWYRQTLGQGPEFLTYFQNEAQLEKSRLLSDRFSAERPKGSFSTLEIQRTEQGDSAMYLCASSRGTDYEQYFGPGTRLTVT.

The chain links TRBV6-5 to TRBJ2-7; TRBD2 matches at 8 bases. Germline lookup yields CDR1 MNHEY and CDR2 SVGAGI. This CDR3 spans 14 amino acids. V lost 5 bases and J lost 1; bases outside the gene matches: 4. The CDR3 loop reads CASSRQRESYEQYF. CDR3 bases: TGTGCCAGCAGTCGCCAGCGGGAGTCCTACGAGCAGTACTTC.

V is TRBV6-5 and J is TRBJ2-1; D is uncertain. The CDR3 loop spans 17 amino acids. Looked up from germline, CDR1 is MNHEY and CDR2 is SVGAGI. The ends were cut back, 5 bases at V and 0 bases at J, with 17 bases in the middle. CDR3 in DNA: TGTGCCAGCAGTACATATTCCGGACGGGTCTCCTACAATGAGCAGTTCTTC. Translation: CASSTYSGRVSYNEQFF.

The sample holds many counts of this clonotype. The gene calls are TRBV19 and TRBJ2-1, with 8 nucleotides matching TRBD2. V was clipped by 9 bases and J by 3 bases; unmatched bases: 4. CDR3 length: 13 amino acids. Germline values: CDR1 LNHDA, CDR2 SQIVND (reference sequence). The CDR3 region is CASATSGYNEQFF. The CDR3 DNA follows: TGTGCCAGCGCTACTAGCGGCTACAATGAGCAGTTCTTC.

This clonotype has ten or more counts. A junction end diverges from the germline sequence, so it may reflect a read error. The CDR3 spells CASSIAGGTGEKLFF. In DNA form, the CDR3 reads TGTGCCAGCAGCATAGCCGGAGGGACAGGCGAAAAACTGTTTTTT. The rearrangement uses TRBV7-9 and TRBJ1-4; TRBD1 aligns across 8 bases. This CDR3 has 15 residues. Germline loops: CDR1 SEHNR, CDR2 FQNEAQ (reference sequence). The full variable domain, in which reference TRBV7-9 and TRBJ1-4 provide the parts outside the CDR3, is DTGVSQNPRHKITKRGQNVTFRCDPISEHNRLYWYRQTLGQGPEFLTYFQNEAQLEKSRLLSDRFSAERPKGSFSTLEIQRTEQGDSAMYLCASSIAGGTGEKLFFGSGTQLSVL.

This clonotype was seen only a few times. The CDR3 sequence is CSANVGNTEAFF. CDR3 sequence (DNA): TGCAGTGCTAATGTGGGGAACACTGAAGCTTTCTTT. This chain connects TRBV20-1 to TRBJ1-1; no reliable D call. There are 12 residues in the CDR3. With 4 bases removed from V and 1 base from J, the gap between germline ends came to 7 bases. Germline V gives CDR1 DFQATT, CDR2 SNEGSKA (reference sequence).

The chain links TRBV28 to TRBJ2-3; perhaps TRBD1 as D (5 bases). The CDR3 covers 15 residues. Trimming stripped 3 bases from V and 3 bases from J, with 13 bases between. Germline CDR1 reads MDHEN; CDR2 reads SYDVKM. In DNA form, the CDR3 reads TGTGCCAGCAGTTTTATGGCAGGGTGGACAGATACGCAGTATTTT. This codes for CASSFMAGWTDTQYF.

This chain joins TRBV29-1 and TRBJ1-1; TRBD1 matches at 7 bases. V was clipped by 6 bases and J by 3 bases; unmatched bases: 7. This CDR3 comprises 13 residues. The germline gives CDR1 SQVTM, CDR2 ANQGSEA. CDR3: CSVGGTEHTEAFF. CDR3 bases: TGCAGCGTCGGGGGGACAGAGCACACTGAAGCTTTCTTT.

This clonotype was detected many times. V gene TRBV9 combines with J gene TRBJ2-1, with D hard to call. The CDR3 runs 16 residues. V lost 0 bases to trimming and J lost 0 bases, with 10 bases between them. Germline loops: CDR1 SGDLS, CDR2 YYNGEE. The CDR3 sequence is CASSVGADHSYNEQFF. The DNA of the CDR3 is TGTGCCAGCAGCGTAGGGGCGGATCACTCCTACAATGAGCAGTTCTTC.

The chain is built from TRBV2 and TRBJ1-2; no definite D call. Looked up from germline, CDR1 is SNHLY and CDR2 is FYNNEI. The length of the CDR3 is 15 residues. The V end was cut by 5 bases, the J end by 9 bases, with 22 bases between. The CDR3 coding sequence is TGTGCCAGCAGTCCTCAGACCGTCCCCGGTTTAAGCTACACCTTC. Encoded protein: CASSPQTVPGLSYTF.

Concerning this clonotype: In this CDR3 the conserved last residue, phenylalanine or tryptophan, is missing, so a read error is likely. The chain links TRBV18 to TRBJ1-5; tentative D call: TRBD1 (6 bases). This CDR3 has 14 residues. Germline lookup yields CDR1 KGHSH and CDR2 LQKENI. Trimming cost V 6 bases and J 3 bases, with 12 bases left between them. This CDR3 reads CASSPGGPNQPQHL. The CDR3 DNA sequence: TGTGCCAGCTCCCCCGGGGGCCCCAATCAGCCCCAGCATCTT.